Below are 21 T cell receptor beta chains sequenced from a single sample in a study of CD8 T cells in ankylosing spondylitis. From the 5' RACE reads, TCRdb called clonotypes with MiXCR, one entry per CDR3 protein. The sample lists roughly 130,000 distinct CDR3 sequences; around 13% were seen once. Sample: blood, either unsorted or a sorted T cell fraction (not recorded which). These receptors came from a female donor with ankylosing spondylitis or in good health (not recorded which).

V gene TRBV11-2 combines with J gene TRBJ2-1; D possibly corresponds to TRBD2 (5 bases). V was pared by 1 base and J by 1 base, with 17 bases between. The V gene's germline CDR1 is SGHAT and CDR2 FQNNGV. This CDR3 comprises 18 residues. The chain's CDR3 is CASSLVSSSGSSYNEQFF. The CDR3 DNA sequence: TGTGCCAGCAGCTTAGTTTCTAGTTCGGGGAGTTCCTACAATGAGCAGTTCTTC.

This clonotype was seen at least ten times. The chain uses TRBV3-1 and TRBJ2-1; weak D call: TRBD2 (6 bases). This CDR3 contains 18 residues. In germline, CDR1 is LGHDT, CDR2 YNNKEL (reference sequence). V was pared by 0 bases and J by 6 bases, with 21 bases between. CDR3 loop: CASSQDPGGIRLGNEQFF. In nucleotides, the CDR3 is TGTGCCAGCAGCCAAGATCCGGGCGGGATAAGACTTGGCAATGAGCAGTTCTTC.

CDR3 amino acids: CASSFGGRSYNEQFF. CDR3 DNA sequence: TGTGCCAGCAGCTTCGGCGGGAGGTCCTACAATGAGCAGTTCTTC. The chain links TRBV7-9 to TRBJ2-1; TRBD2 aligns across 8 bases. J was trimmed by 1 base and V by 3 bases; bases with no gene match: 2. Per the germline V gene, CDR1 is SEHNR and CDR2 is FQNEAQ (reference sequence). The CDR3 runs 15 residues.

The J gene is TRBJ2-3, the V gene TRBV18, with a weak D call TRBD1 (5 bases). The germline V and J ends were trimmed by 4 bases and 0 bases, with 14 bases remaining between them. The CDR3 length is 16 residues. Germline loops: CDR1 KGHSH, CDR2 LQKENI. The CDR3 protein is CASSRTRQKSTDTQYF. The CDR3 nucleotides read TGTGCCAGCTCACGTACGCGACAGAAAAGCACAGATACGCAGTATTTT.

In this sample, this clonotype turned up many times. The rearrangement links TRBV11-2 to TRBJ2-3; 8 nucleotides agree with TRBD1. The CDR3 has 16 amino acids. The V segment lost 1 base and the J segment 3 bases; nucleotides outside the gene matches: 6. Germline V gene data show CDR1 as SGHAT and CDR2 as FQNNGV. CDR3 nucleotide sequence: TGTGCCAGCAGCTTAGCCCGGGACAGGTCGACAGATACGCAGTATTTT. Protein: CASSLARDRSTDTQYF.

V and J are TRBV5-1 and TRBJ2-7, with D unclear. This CDR3 is 15 amino acids long. V was pared by 0 bases and J by 1 base, with 11 bases between. Looked up from germline, CDR1 is SGHRS and CDR2 is YFSETQ. In DNA, the CDR3 is TGCGCCAGCAGCTTGGATGCAGGAGCTTCCTACGAGCAGTACTTC. It is translated as CASSLDAGASYEQYF.

V is TRBV27 and J is TRBJ1-5, with D tentatively TRBD1 (5 bases). The CDR3 is 14 amino acids. V was shortened by 6 bases and J by 4 bases, with 13 bases between the two germline ends. CDR1 and CDR2 from the germline V gene are MNHEY and SMNVEV (reference sequence). The CDR3 DNA reads TGTGCCAGCAGCCAGGGACGAGGGAATCAGCCCCAGCATTTT. This gives the protein CASSQGRGNQPQHF.

This clonotype was observed many times. The chain combines TRBV7-2 with TRBJ1-1, with 7 bases aligning to TRBD1. The CDR3 has 12 amino acids. Trimming cost V 5 bases and J 10 bases; bases outside gene matches: 7. Germline lookup yields CDR1 SGHTA and CDR2 FQGNSA. The CDR3: CASSHQTGTAFF. CDR3 DNA sequence: TGTGCCAGCAGCCACCAGACAGGGACAGCTTTCTTT.

In this sample, this clonotype turned up many times. DNA of the CDR3: TGTGCCATCAGTGACGGGGGACTAGCCAAAAACATTCAGTACTTC. Translating gives CAISDGGLAKNIQYF. The rearrangement joins TRBV10-3 to TRBJ2-4, with D perhaps TRBD2 (6 bases). This CDR3 contains 15 residues. The germline V gene encodes CDR1 ENHRY and CDR2 SYGVKD. Trimming stripped 3 bases from V and 0 bases from J, with 9 bases between.

This clonotype was picked up many times. This sequence joins TRBV5-1 and TRBJ2-1; 13 bases match TRBD2. Germline CDR1 reads SGHRS; CDR2 reads YFSETQ. Trimming took 0 bases from V and 10 from J; bases not matched to a gene: 1. CDR3 size: 14 residues. As DNA, the CDR3 is TGCGCCAGCAGCTTGGGACTAGCGGGAGGCGAGCAGTTCTTC. This encodes CASSLGLAGGEQFF.

This clonotype has a count of ten or more. The chain links TRBV4-1 to TRBJ2-3, with D unclear. CDR3 length equals 14 residues. V gave up 8 bases and J gave up 2 bases, with 14 bases separating them. Germline V gene data show CDR1 as MGHRA and CDR2 as YSYEKL. CDR3 sequence (DNA): TGCGCCAGCCGCGAGGCCCCATACACAGATACGCAGTATTTT. Amino acid sequence: CASREAPYTDTQYF.

This clonotype was recorded a few times. The chain carries TRBV12-3 or TRBV12-4 and TRBJ1-6; D call uncertain. V lost 7 bases to trimming and J lost 6 bases, with 19 bases between them. The CDR3 consists of 16 residues. The CDR3, as DNA: TGTGCCAGCACCCTCGGGCGTGGCGGGAGTAATTCACCCCTCCACTTT. It specifies CASTLGRGGSNSPLHF.

This clonotype was counted ten times or more. Written as DNA, the CDR3 is TGTGCCAGCAGCTTGTCACAGGGAGGAGGCTATGGCTACACCTTC. Its translation is CASSLSQGGGYGYTF. The chain carries TRBV7-2 and TRBJ1-2, with a weak D call TRBD1 (6 bases). The CDR3 has 15 amino acids. Trimming cost V 3 bases and J 4 bases, with 15 bases left between them. CDR1 is SGHTA, CDR2 FQGNSA, per germline.

There are many counts of this clonotype. The chain joins TRBV29-1 to TRBJ2-5; 10 positions match TRBD1. After removal of 7 bases from V and 1 base from J, the junction contained 6 bases not matched to a gene. Germline lookup yields CDR1 SQVTM and CDR2 ANQGSEA. This CDR3 spans 14 amino acids. The CDR3 loop is CSARQGASQETQYF. DNA of the CDR3: TGCAGCGCCCGACAGGGGGCGTCCCAAGAGACCCAGTACTTC.

This clonotype has more than one count but fewer than ten. The chain recombines TRBV3-1 with TRBJ1-4; D unclear. V shed 4 bases and J shed 0 bases, with 9 bases lying between them. The V gene's germline CDR1 is LGHDT and CDR2 YNNKEL (reference sequence). This CDR3 has 15 amino acids. Written as DNA, the CDR3 is TGTGCCAGCAGCCCGGCGGGGACAACTAATGAAAAACTGTTTTTT. Residues: CASSPAGTTNEKLFF.

The chain recombines TRBV11-1 with TRBJ1-3, with D perhaps TRBD1 (6 bases). The CDR3 runs 18 residues. Germline V gene sequence: CDR1 SGHAT, CDR2 FQDESV (reference sequence). The V gene lost 5 bases and the J gene lost 0 bases, with 20 bases spanning the gap. As DNA, the CDR3 is TGTGCCAGCAGCCACAAAATTAAACAGGGCCACTCTGGAAACACCATATATTTT. Its translation: CASSHKIKQGHSGNTIYF.

This clonotype was seen more than once but under ten times. The rearrangement uses TRBV3-1 and TRBJ1-4; D not resolved. Looked up from germline, CDR1 is LGHDT and CDR2 is YNNKEL (reference sequence). V was clipped by 1 base and J by 7 bases, with 10 bases between them. The CDR3 runs to 14 residues. The CDR3 spells CASSQGLVPEKLFF. The CDR3 DNA reads as TGTGCCAGCAGCCAAGGTTTGGTTCCTGAAAAACTGTTTTTT.

This clonotype was seen at least ten times. Here the CDR3 DNA reads TGTGCCAGCCTCCGGGACAGGGGAGAGACCCAGTACTTC. Its protein product is CASLRDRGETQYF. The V gene is TRBV28, the J gene TRBJ2-5; 10 nucleotides line up with TRBD1. CDR3 size: 13 residues. In germline, CDR1 is MDHEN, CDR2 SYDVKM. Trimming removed 8 bases from V and 4 bases from J; junction bases left unmatched: 4.

This clonotype turned up a few times. This sequence joins TRBV20-1 and TRBJ2-3; D gene unclear. The V gene lost 6 bases and the J gene lost 2 bases, with 9 bases spanning the gap. Germline CDR1 and CDR2: DFQATT and SNEGSKA (reference sequence). CDR3 size: 12 residues. The CDR3 region is CSALESTDTQYF. Here the CDR3 DNA reads TGCAGTGCCCTGGAGTCCACAGATACGCAGTATTTT.

This chain links TRBV15 with TRBJ2-7; 8 bases match TRBD2. V gave up 0 bases and J gave up 4 bases; unmatched junction bases: 14. CDR1 and CDR2 (germline): LNHNV, YYDKDF (reference sequence). The CDR3 is 18 amino acids. CDR3 region: CATSRDSPGTSVTYEQYF. CDR3 sequence (DNA): TGTGCCACCAGCAGAGATTCTCCCGGGACTAGTGTGACTTACGAGCAGTACTTC.

In this sample, this clonotype turned up many times. The CDR3 is CASSLGLNNEQFF. The CDR3 DNA reads as TGCGCCAGCAGCTTGGGACTCAACAATGAGCAGTTCTTC. This chain joins TRBV5-1 and TRBJ2-1; unclear D gene. In germline, CDR1 is SGHRS, CDR2 YFSETQ. V was shortened by 0 bases and J by 5 bases, with 6 bases between the two germline ends. This CDR3 has 13 residues.